These 7 T cell receptor beta chains originate from one sample sequenced in a study of blood T cells in healthy people across ages. Primed by a sample-barcoded 5' primer and a J-beta primer mix, a second PCR proceeded for about 7 to 11 cycles. TCRdb re-called the 5' RACE reads with MiXCR, one entry per CDR3 protein. Of about 600,000 distinct CDR3 sequences in the sample, around half were seen once. The sequencing sample was made of blood. The source of these receptors is an elderly man in good health.

The chain recombines TRBV9 with TRBJ2-7; D is ambiguous. The CDR3 has 12 residues. CDR1 and CDR2 from the germline V gene are SGDLS and YYNGEE. V shed 3 bases and J shed 3 bases, with 7 bases lying between them. The CDR3 region is CASSDQGYEQYF. In DNA, the CDR3 is TGTGCCAGCAGCGACCAAGGCTACGAGCAGTACTTC.

This clonotype has only a few counts. The V call is TRBV7-8, the J call TRBJ1-1, with D tentatively TRBD1 (5 bases). The CDR3 sequence is 14 residues long. Per the germline V gene, CDR1 is SGHVS and CDR2 is FQNEAQ. V was cut by 5 bases and J by 3 bases, with 13 bases left in between. In DNA form, the CDR3 reads TGTGCCAGCAGCGGGATAACAGGCTACACTGAAGCTTTCTTT. This codes for CASSGITGYTEAFF.

The rearrangement uses TRBV7-2 and TRBJ1-1; the D is unclear. The CDR3 runs 12 residues. V shed 4 bases and J shed 4 bases, with 7 bases lying between them. Germline CDR1 and CDR2: SGHTA and FQGNSA. CDR3 region: CASSSRLTEAFF. The CDR3 DNA follows: TGTGCCAGCAGCTCCCGTCTCACTGAAGCTTTCTTT.

V gene TRBV6-5 combines with J gene TRBJ2-5; either TRBD1 or TRBD2 may supply D (6 bases each). V lost 0 bases, J lost 2 bases, and 10 bases lay in between. The germline V gene encodes CDR1 MNHEY and CDR2 SVGAGI. The length of the CDR3 is 15 residues. Here the CDR3 reads CASSYSWGAQETQYF. The CDR3 region has the DNA TGTGCCAGCAGTTACTCTTGGGGGGCGCAAGAGACCCAGTACTTC.

There are a few counts of this clonotype. One end of the junction does not line up with germline, which may come from a read error. V is TRBV29-1 and J is TRBJ2-7; D unclear. CDR1 SQVTM and CDR2 ANQGSEA come from the germline V gene. This CDR3 region has 12 residues. The CDR3 is CSVEGSSYEQYF. The CDR3 coding sequence is TGCAGCGTAGAAGGAAGCTCCTACGAGCAGTACTTC.

The sample holds a few counts of this clonotype. The J gene is TRBJ1-4, the V gene TRBV12-3 or TRBV12-4; 10 bases are shared with TRBD1. The CDR3 consists of 15 residues. J was trimmed by 6 bases and V by 4 bases; bases with no gene match: 5. The CDR3 bases are TGTGCCAGCAGTTCGACGGGACAGGGGCATGAAAAACTGTTTTTT. Translating gives CASSSTGQGHEKLFF.

The V gene is TRBV4-1, the J gene TRBJ1-5; TRBD1 is a possible D gene (5 bases). The CDR3 totals 16 residues. V lost 1 base to trimming and J lost 3 bases, with 13 bases between them. The germline V gene has CDR1 MGHRA and CDR2 YSYEKL. For the CDR3, the DNA is TGCGCCAGCAGCCAAGGGTGGGGGAACTTCAATCAGCCCCAGCATTTT. Amino acid sequence: CASSQGWGNFNQPQHF.